This record looks at one TCR beta chain sequence and its context. Germline values: CDR1 MDHEN, CDR2 SYDVKM. CDR3 size: 15 residues. Losses at the gene ends were 7 bases for V and 6 bases for J; bases not matched to a gene: 11. Study processing details: Counts of nucleated cells, estimated from reference gene primer amplification, were obtained. TCRdb keeps only in-frame clones here, not all; method: immunoSEQ multiplex PCR. The V and J calls and clone size come from that table; D and trimming were worked out from the DNA. Of fewer than 75,000 clones listed, more than 85% were seen once; the top ten hold under 5.5%. This sample is part of a study of blood T cell repertoires in COVID-19. Turning to the study itself: The analysed material was cDNA or gDNA that came from T cells, B-cell-depleted T cells, or PBMCs.

Sequences were obtained from peripheral blood. The gene calls are TRBV28 and TRBJ2-1; 8 nucleotides agree with TRBD1. The receptor comes from a man aged 50-60 years with active COVID-19. This chain's CDR3 is CASTRQGRELNEQFF. The CDR3 DNA reads as TGTGCCAGCACCCGACAGGGGCGTGAACTCAATGAGCAGTTCTTC.